This entry describes one TCR beta chain. Its cognate antigen has yet to be identified. No base quality information exists; no much larger clone differs at one position. The data stem from a study of T cell responses to AZD1222 COVID-19 vaccine (dated by TCRdb to about 2021). Regarding the complete study: Because spike-specific TCR depth and breadth did not differ between the two schedules, AZD1222 recipients who got a second dose at roughly 4 weeks were pooled with those who got a second dose at roughly 12 weeks. TCR sequencing covered approximately 230 trial participants: about 210 given two doses of AZD1222 and about 26 given two doses of MenACWY control vaccine. Enrollment into the trials was organized by age into subgroups of 18-55, 56-69 and 70-plus years, and those subgroups contained 148, 28 and 57 TCR-sequenced participants, respectively. Overall study outcomes, separate from this receptor: Participants were mostly white British, with more females than males. The authors suggested clonal diversity may have been underestimated. In the small 56-69-year group, the increase in depth fell short of significance, most likely because of low power. Because no samples from the day 14 peak response were available, repertoires could be characterized only after the peak T cell response. Vaccine-associated CD4 TCRs spanned the whole spike protein, with dominant responses in regions 160-218 and 743-854. Reportedly, close to half of the unique spike-specific TCRs recognized epitopes lying outside the regions that are mutated in the B.1.351 and B.1.1.7 variants. Spike-specific TCR breadth and depth rose significantly after two AZD1222 doses compared with day 0 and with MenACWY recipients. Only five to seven AZD1222 recipients were SARS-CoV-2 seropositive at baseline, limiting conclusions about previously exposed vaccinees.

The CDR3 regions of human TCRbeta chains were analyzed by immunosequencing. Per the source publication's procedure: Repertoire TCRs were matched against a reference library of SARS-CoV-2-specific TCRs generated with the MIRA antigen-specificity platform. Breadth was defined as the fraction of unique TCRs that were SARS-CoV-2-associated, and depth was defined as the fraction of total T cells that were SARS-CoV-2-associated. Using the MIRA data, each spike-specific TCR was assigned both to the spike region to which the TCR was reactive and to a CD4 or CD8 class. Log10-transformed breadth and depth values were compared by one-way ANOVA with Sidak's multiple comparisons tests. TCRdb mirrors the immuneACCESS table, restricted to in-frame sequences. Some clones are absent from its copies; in checked studies, under half trace to an unresolved V gene, and the reason for the others is unknown. Clonal size and the V and J genes are those of that table, whereas D and trimming came from the DNA. The sample contains 120,000 to 150,000 clones, just over 90% of them found a single time. Jointly, the top ten make up more than 3% of the sample.

The sample's time point label, decoded: baseline before first vaccination. The vaccinee samples were drawn from two UK trials, COV001 and COV002, one of which was a single-blind randomized controlled phase 2/3 trial testing AZD1222 (ChAdOx1 nCoV-19) in healthy adults. Trial participant PBMC samples were collected at day 0 and day 28 after the second dose for TCRbeta chain sequencing. The CDR3 runs 15 amino acids, cysteine and phenylalanine included. The DNA shown is the 45-base CDR3, in frame from base 1. V loses 5 bases at its end and J loses 5 bases; junction bases beyond the gene matches: 6. CDR1 is given as SNHLY and CDR2 as FYNNEI, both from the germline V gene.

Sequenced here: peripheral blood, sampled on day 0 of AZD1222 vaccination. This clonotype was obtained from an adult in good health. The chain links TRBV2 with TRBJ2-3; the central 11 bases match TRBD2. The sequence in DNA is TGTGCCAGCAGTCGACTAGCGGGATGGGGAGATACGCAGTATTTT. It translates to CASSRLAGWGDTQYF. The full variable domain, with segments outside the CDR3 supplied by the reference TRBV2 and TRBJ2-3 proteins, appears as EPEVTQTPSHQVTQMGQEVILRCVPISNHLYFYWYRQILGQKVEFLVSFYNNEISEKSEIFDDQFSVERPDGSNFTLKIRSTKLEDSAMYFCASSRLAGWGDTQYFGPGTRLTVL.